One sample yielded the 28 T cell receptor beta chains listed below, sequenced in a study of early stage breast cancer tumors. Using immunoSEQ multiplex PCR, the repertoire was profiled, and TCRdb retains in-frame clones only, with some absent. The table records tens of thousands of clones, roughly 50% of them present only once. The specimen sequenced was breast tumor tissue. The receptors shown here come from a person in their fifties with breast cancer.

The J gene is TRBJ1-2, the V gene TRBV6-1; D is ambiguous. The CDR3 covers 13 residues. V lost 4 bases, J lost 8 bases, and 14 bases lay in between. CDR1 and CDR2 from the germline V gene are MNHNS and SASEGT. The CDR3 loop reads CASSATLHSGYTF. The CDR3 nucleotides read TGTGCCAGCAGTGCGACACTACATTCCGGCTACACCTTC.

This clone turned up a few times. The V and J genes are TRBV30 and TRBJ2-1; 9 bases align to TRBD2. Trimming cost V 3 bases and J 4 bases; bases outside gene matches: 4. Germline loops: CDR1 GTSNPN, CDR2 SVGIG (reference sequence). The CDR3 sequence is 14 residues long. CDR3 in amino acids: CAWSWAGGYNEQFF. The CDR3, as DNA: TGTGCCTGGAGCTGGGCGGGAGGGTACAATGAGCAGTTCTTC.

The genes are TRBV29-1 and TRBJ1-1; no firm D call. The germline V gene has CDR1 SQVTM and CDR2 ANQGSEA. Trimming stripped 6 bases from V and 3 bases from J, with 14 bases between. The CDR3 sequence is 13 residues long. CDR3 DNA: TGCAGCGTCGCTCTGGCCAGGCACACTGAAGCTTTCTTT. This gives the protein CSVALARHTEAFF.

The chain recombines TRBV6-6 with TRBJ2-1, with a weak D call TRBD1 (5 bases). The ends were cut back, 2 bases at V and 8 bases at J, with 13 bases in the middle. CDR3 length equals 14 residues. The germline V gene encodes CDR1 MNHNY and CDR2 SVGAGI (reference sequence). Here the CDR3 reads CASSYVARADEQFF. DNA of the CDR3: TGTGCCAGCAGTTACGTTGCCAGGGCTGATGAGCAGTTCTTC.

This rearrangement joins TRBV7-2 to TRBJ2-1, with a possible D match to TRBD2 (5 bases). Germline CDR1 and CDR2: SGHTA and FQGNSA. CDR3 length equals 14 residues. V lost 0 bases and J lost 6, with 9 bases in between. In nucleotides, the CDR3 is TGTGCCAGCAGCTTAGCGGGAGAGTTCAATGAGCAGTTCTTC. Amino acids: CASSLAGEFNEQFF.

This CDR3 reads CASSMAQGVATNEKLFF. The CDR3 DNA reads TGTGCCAGTAGTATGGCCCAGGGCGTAGCAACTAATGAAAAACTGTTTTTT. The chain recombines TRBV19 with TRBJ1-4, with D possibly matching TRBD1 (5 bases). With 3 bases removed from V and 0 bases from J, the gap between germline ends came to 14 bases. Germline CDR1 LNHDA, CDR2 SQIVND (reference sequence). This CDR3 has 17 amino acids.

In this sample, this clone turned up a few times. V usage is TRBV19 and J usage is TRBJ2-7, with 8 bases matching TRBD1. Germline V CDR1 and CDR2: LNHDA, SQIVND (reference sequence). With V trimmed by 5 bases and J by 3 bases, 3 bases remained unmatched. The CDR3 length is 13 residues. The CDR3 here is CASSAGTGYEQYF. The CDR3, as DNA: TGTGCCAGTAGTGCGGGGACAGGCTACGAGCAGTACTTC.

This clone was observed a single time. CDR3 nucleotide sequence: TGTGCCAGTAGTTTCGACAGGGCCAGCACAGATACGCAGTATTTT. It yields the protein CASSFDRASTDTQYF. This rearrangement joins TRBV19 to TRBJ2-3; 7 nucleotides align to TRBD1. This CDR3 is 15 amino acids long. Germline loops: CDR1 LNHDA, CDR2 SQIVND (reference sequence). Unmatched junction bases numbered 5, after V lost 5 bases and J lost 0 bases.

The CDR3 sequence: CASSLDRPNEQFF. The CDR3 DNA sequence: TGTGCCAGCAGCTTAGACAGGCCTAATGAGCAGTTCTTC. The rearrangement joins TRBV7-9 to TRBJ2-1; weak D call: TRBD1 (5 bases). This CDR3 comprises 13 residues. The germline V gene has CDR1 SEHNR and CDR2 FQNEAQ (reference sequence). V was cut by 1 base and J by 7 bases, with 8 bases left in between. The entire variable domain, with the rest obtained from reference TRBV7-9 and TRBJ2-1, is as follows: DTGVSQNPRHKITKRGQNVTFRCDPISEHNRLYWYRQTLGQGPEFLTYFQNEAQLEKSRLLSDRFSAERPKGSFSTLEIQRTEQGDSAMYLCASSLDRPNEQFFGPGTRLTVL.

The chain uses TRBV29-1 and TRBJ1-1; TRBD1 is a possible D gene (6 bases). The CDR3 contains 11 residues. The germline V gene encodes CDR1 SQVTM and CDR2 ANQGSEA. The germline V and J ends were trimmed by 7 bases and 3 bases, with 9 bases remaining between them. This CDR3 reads CSAGTHTEAFF. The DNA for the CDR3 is TGCAGCGCCGGGACACACACTGAAGCTTTCTTT. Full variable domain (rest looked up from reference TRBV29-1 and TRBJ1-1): SAVISQKPSRDICQRGTSLTIQCQVDSQVTMMFWYRQQPGQSLTLIATANQGSEATYESGFVIDKFPISRPNLTFSTLTVSNMSPEDSSIYLCSAGTHTEAFFGQGTRLTVV.

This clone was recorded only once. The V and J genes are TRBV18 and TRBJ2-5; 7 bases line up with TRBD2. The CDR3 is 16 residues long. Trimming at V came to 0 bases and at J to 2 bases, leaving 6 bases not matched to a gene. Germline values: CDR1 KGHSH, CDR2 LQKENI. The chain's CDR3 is CASSPPISGLQETQYF. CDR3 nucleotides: TGTGCCAGCTCACCACCGATTAGCGGGCTTCAAGAGACCCAGTACTTC. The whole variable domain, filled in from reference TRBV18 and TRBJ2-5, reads NAGVMQNPRHLVRRRGQEARLRCSPMKGHSHVYWYRQLPEEGLKFMVYLQKENIIDESGMPKERFSAEFPKEGPSILRIQQVVRGDSAAYFCASSPPISGLQETQYFGPGTRLLVL.

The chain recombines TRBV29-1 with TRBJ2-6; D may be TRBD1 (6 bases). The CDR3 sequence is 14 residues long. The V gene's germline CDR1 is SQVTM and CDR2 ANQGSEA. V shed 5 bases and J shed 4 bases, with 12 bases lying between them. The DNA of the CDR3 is TGCAGCGTTTCAGGGGCCCCCGGGGCCAACGTCCTGACTTTC. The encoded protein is CSVSGAPGANVLTF.

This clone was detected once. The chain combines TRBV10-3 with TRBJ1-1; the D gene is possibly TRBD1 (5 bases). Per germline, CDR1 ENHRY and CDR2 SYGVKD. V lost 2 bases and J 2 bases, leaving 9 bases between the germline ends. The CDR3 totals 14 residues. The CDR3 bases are TGTGCCATCAGTGAGCGGGGCTTAAACACTGAAGCTTTCTTT. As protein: CAISERGLNTEAFF.

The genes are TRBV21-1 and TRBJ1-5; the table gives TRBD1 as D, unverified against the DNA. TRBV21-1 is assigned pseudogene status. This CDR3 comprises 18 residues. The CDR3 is CASSSRTGPFHSNQPQHF. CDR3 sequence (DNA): TGTGCCAGCAGCTCTAGGACAGGTCCTTTCCATAGCAATCAGCCCCAGCATTTT.

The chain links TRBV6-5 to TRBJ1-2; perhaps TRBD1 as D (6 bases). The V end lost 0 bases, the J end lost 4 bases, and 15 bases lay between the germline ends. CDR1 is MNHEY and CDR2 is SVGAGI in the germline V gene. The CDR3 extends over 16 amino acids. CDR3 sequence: CASSYSRGSVGYGYTF. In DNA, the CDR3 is TGTGCCAGCAGTTACTCGAGGGGGTCTGTCGGCTATGGCTACACCTTC.

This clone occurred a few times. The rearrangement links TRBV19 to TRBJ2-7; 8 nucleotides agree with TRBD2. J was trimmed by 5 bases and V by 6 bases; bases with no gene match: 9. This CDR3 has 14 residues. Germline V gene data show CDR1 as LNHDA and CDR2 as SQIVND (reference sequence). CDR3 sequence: CASRKAGVENEQYF. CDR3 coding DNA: TGTGCCAGTAGGAAAGCGGGAGTCGAGAACGAGCAGTACTTC.

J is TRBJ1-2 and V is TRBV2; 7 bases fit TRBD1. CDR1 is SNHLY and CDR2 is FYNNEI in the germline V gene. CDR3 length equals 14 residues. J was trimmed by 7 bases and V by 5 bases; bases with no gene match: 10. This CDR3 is CASSSQQGLSGYTF. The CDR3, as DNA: TGTGCCAGCAGTTCCCAACAGGGGTTGTCTGGCTACACCTTC. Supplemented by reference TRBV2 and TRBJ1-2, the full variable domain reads EPEVTQTPSHQVTQMGQEVILRCVPISNHLYFYWYRQILGQKVEFLVSFYNNEISEKSEIFDDQFSVERPDGSNFTLKIRSTKLEDSAMYFCASSSQQGLSGYTFGSGTRLTVV.

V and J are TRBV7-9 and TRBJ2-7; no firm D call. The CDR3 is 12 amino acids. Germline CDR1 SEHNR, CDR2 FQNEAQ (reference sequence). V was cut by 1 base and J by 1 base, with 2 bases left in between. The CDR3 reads CASSLGSYEQYF. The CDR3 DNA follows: TGTGCCAGCAGCTTAGGTTCCTACGAGCAGTACTTC.

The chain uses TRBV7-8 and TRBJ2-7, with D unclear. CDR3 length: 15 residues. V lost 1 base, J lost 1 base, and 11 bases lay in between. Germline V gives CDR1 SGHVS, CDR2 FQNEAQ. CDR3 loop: CASSLDVQLSYEQYF. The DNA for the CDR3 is TGTGCCAGCAGCTTAGATGTCCAACTGTCCTACGAGCAGTACTTC.

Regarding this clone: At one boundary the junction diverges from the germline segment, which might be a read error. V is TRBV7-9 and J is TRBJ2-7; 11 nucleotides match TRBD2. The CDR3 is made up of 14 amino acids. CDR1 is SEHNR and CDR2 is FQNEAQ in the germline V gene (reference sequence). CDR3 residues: CASNLLAGEGEQYF. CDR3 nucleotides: TGTGCCAGCAACTTACTAGCGGGGGAAGGCGAGCAGTACTTC. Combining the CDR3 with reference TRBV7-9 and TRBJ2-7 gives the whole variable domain DTGVSQNPRHKITKRGQNVTFRCDPISEHNRLYWYRQTLGQGPEFLTYFQNEAQLEKSRLLSDRFSAERPKGSFSTLEIQRTEQGDSAMYLCASNLLAGEGEQYFGPGTRLTVT.

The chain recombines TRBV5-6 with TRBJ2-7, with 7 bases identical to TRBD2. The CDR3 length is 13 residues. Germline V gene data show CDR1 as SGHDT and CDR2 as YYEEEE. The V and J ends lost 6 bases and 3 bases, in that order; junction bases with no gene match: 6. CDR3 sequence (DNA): TGTGCCAGCAACGCCGGGACTAACTACGAGCAGTACTTC. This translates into CASNAGTNYEQYF.

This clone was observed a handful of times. CDR3 nucleotides: TGTGCCAGCAGCTTAGGGATAGGGTACACCGGGGAGCTGTTTTTT. Encoded protein: CASSLGIGYTGELFF. The V call is TRBV7-3, the J call TRBJ2-2; D uncertain. V was clipped by 2 bases and J by 3 bases, with 10 bases between them. The germline gives CDR1 SGHTA, CDR2 FQGTGA. The length of the CDR3 is 15 residues. The full variable domain, with the rest looked up from reference TRBV7-3 and TRBJ2-2, is GAGVSQTPSNKVTEKGKYVELRCDPISGHTALYWYRQSLGQGPEFLIYFQGTGAADDSGLPNDRFFAVRPEGSVSTLKIQRTERGDSAVYLCASSLGIGYTGELFFGEGSRLTVL.

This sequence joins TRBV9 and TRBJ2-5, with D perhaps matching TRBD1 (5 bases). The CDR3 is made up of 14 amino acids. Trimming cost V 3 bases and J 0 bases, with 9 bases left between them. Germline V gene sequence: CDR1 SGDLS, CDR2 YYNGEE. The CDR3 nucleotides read TGTGCCAGCAGCGAAGGGGCGGACCAAGAGACCCAGTACTTC. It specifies CASSEGADQETQYF.

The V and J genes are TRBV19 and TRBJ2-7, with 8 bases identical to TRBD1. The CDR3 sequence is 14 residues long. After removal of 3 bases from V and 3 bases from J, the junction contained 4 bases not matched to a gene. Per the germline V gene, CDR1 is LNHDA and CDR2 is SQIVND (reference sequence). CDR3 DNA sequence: TGTGCCAGTAGTATGGGACAGGTAGTCTACGAGCAGTACTTC. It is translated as CASSMGQVVYEQYF. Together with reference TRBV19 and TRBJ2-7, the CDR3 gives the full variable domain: DGGITQSPKYLFRKEGQNVTLSCEQNLNHDAMYWYRQDPGQGLRLIYYSQIVNDFQKGDIAEGYSVSREKKESFPLTVTSAQKNPTAFYLCASSMGQVVYEQYFGPGTRLTVT.

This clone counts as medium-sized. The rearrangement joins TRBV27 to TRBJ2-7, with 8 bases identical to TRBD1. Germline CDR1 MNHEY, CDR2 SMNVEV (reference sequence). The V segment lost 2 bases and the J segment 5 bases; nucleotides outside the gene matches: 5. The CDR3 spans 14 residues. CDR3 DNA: TGTGCCAGCAGTTTACGGGACAGGTACCACGAGCAGTACTTC. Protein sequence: CASSLRDRYHEQYF.

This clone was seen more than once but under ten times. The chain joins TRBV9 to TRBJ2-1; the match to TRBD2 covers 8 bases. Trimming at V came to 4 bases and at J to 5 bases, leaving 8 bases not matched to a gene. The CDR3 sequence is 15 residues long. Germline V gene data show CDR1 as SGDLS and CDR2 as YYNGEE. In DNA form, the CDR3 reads TGTGCCAGCAGCCCTCGTTTAGCGGGGAACAATGAGCAGTTCTTC. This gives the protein CASSPRLAGNNEQFF.

The CDR3 DNA is TGTGCCAGCGTGAGGGGTGGGGACACTGAAGCTTTCTTT. This sequence encodes CASVRGGDTEAFF. This chain connects TRBV2 to TRBJ1-1, with D possibly TRBD1 on 5 matching bases. Germline assignment: CDR1 SNHLY and CDR2 FYNNEI. This CDR3 contains 13 residues. Trimming pared 8 bases from V and 3 bases from J, leaving 13 bases between.

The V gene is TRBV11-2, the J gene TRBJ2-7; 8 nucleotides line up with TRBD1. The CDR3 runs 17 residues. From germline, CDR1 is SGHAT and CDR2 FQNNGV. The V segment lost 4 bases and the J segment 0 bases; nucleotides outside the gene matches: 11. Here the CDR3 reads CASSSPDRDRYSYEQYF. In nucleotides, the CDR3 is TGTGCCAGCAGCTCGCCGGACCGGGACAGGTACTCCTACGAGCAGTACTTC.